This T cell receptor (beta chain) was profiled in a study of blood T cell repertoires in COVID-19. Profiling relied on immunoSEQ multiplex PCR, and the TCRdb table lists in-frame clones only, not all of them. This table has 200,000 to 300,000 clones, about 80% appearing once. Per the germline V gene, CDR1 is SGHRS and CDR2 is YFSETQ. The CDR3 covers 18 residues. Trimming cost V 3 bases and J 0 bases; bases outside gene matches: 9. The TCR originated in a woman aged 40-49 years who had been exposed to COVID-19. The chain recombines TRBV5-1 with TRBJ2-3; the match to TRBD2 covers 11 bases. Sequencing was carried out using PBMCs or T cells enriched from blood (not recorded which). The CDR3 nucleotides read TGCGCCAGCAGCTCACCGGGACTAGCGGTGTTTAGCACAGATACGCAGTATTTT. Its protein is CASSSPGLAVFSTDTQYF.